The 11 T cell receptor beta chains listed next were all sequenced from one sample in a study of control samples from healthy donors and cancer patients. Clones were read by immunoSEQ multiplex PCR, and TCRdb kept only the in-frame ones, dropping some. The sample includes some 140,000 clones, around 96% of them seen just once. Sequenced sample: blood. Receptor source: a man aged 40-50 years in good health.

The chain couples TRBV29-1 to TRBJ2-3; D perhaps matches TRBD1 (6 bases). Germline-derived CDR1 and CDR2 are SQVTM and ANQGSEA. V lost 4 bases and J 3 bases, leaving 14 bases between the germline ends. This CDR3 is built from 14 residues. This CDR3 reads CSVGRGRRTDTQYF. The CDR3 DNA is TGCAGCGTTGGCAGGGGAAGACGGACAGATACGCAGTATTTT.

V gene TRBV28 combines with J gene TRBJ1-2; 8 positions agree with TRBD1. Germline V gene sequence: CDR1 MDHEN, CDR2 SYDVKM. The length of the CDR3 is 15 residues. V shed 1 base and J 4 bases; nucleotides not matched to a gene: 5. CDR3 sequence: CASSLLRDRLYGYTF. The CDR3 bases are TGTGCCAGCAGTTTATTAAGGGACAGGCTCTATGGCTACACCTTC.

The chain couples TRBV27 to TRBJ1-2; weak D call: TRBD1 (5 bases). This CDR3 has 14 residues. Germline values: CDR1 MNHEY, CDR2 SMNVEV (reference sequence). Trimming cost V 3 bases and J 7 bases, with 15 bases left between them. The DNA of the CDR3 is TGTGCCAGCAGTTTGAGGGGAGCGGGGTTTGGCTACACCTTC. Residues: CASSLRGAGFGYTF.

This clone occurred once. The genes are TRBV28 and TRBJ2-7; D is uncertain. Trimming took 2 bases from V and 4 from J, leaving 6 bases between them. The CDR3 extends over 12 amino acids. Germline V gene data show CDR1 as MDHEN and CDR2 as SYDVKM. CDR3 coding DNA: TGTGCCAGCAGTTTAAAAGGATACGAGCAGTACTTC. Its protein product is CASSLKGYEQYF.

V and J are TRBV24-1 and TRBJ2-5; TRBD1 aligns across 7 bases. V was clipped by 2 bases and J by 5 bases; unmatched bases: 7. Germline V gives CDR1 KGHDR, CDR2 SFDVKD. The CDR3 sequence is 15 residues long. CDR3 in DNA: TGTGCCACCAGTGATTACCGACAGGGTGGGGAGACCCAGTACTTC. It translates to CATSDYRQGGETQYF.

The chain is built from TRBV7-2 and TRBJ1-2; D possibly corresponds to TRBD1 (6 bases). The CDR3 contains 15 residues. Trimming shortened V by 1 base and J by 4 bases, and 13 bases separated the two germline ends. The germline V gene has CDR1 SGHTA and CDR2 FQGNSA. The CDR3 region has the DNA TGTGCCAGCAGCTTAGGGCAGGGGTTCGGCTATGGCTACACCTTC. Protein: CASSLGQGFGYGYTF.

This sequence joins TRBV7-9 and TRBJ2-2, with 9 positions matching TRBD1. Trimming cost V 5 bases and J 12 bases; bases outside gene matches: 4. Germline CDR1 and CDR2: SEHNR and FQNEAQ (reference sequence). CDR3 length: 12 residues. The CDR3 bases are TGTGCCAGCAGCACCGGACAGGGGAAGCTGTTTTTT. Residues: CASSTGQGKLFF.

V usage is TRBV7-9 and J usage is TRBJ2-1, with D unresolved. This CDR3 region has 15 residues. The V gene's germline CDR1 is SEHNR and CDR2 FQNEAQ (reference sequence). Trimming took 0 bases from V and 6 from J, leaving 12 bases between them. CDR3 bases: TGTGCCAGCAGCTTAGCTCGGGCAAGGTTCAATGAGCAGTTCTTC. Translated, it gives CASSLARARFNEQFF.

The chain links TRBV27 to TRBJ1-1; a weak D match, TRBD1 (6 bases). The ends were cut back, 6 bases at V and 5 bases at J, with 19 bases in the middle. There are 15 residues in the CDR3. Germline lookup yields CDR1 MNHEY and CDR2 SMNVEV (reference sequence). The CDR3 spells CASSLSGAWGTEAFF. Here the CDR3 DNA reads TGTGCCAGCAGCCTGTCGGGGGCTTGGGGGACTGAAGCTTTCTTT.

This sequence joins TRBV30 and TRBJ1-4; D is ambiguous. Trimming left V 1 base short and J 4 bases short, with 10 bases between. The CDR3 extends over 14 amino acids. Germline V gene lookup returns CDR1 GTSNPN and CDR2 SVGIG (reference sequence). The CDR3 DNA sequence: TGTGCCTGGAGTGCAAATGGCCTTAATGAAAAACTGTTTTTT. Its translation: CAWSANGLNEKLFF. Filled out from reference TRBV30 and TRBJ1-4, the complete variable domain reads SQTIHQWPATLVQPVGSPLSLECTVEGTSNPNLYWYRQAAGRGLQLLFYSVGIGQISSEVPQNLSASRPQDRQFILSSKKLLLSDSGFYLCAWSANGLNEKLFFGSGTQLSVL.

V gene TRBV2 combines with J gene TRBJ1-5, with TRBD1 matching 8 bases. This CDR3 spans 15 amino acids. Losses at the gene ends were 3 bases for V and 4 bases for J; bases not matched to a gene: 5. Germline V lookup: CDR1 SNHLY, CDR2 FYNNEI. The CDR3 DNA reads as TGTGCCAGCAGTGATAGGACAGGGACTAATCAGCCCCAGCATTTT. Its translation is CASSDRTGTNQPQHF.